The 22 T cell receptor beta chains below all came from one sample that was sequenced in a study of blood T cells in healthy people across ages. With a J-beta primer mix and a sample-barcoded 5' primer, a second PCR ran about 7 to 11 cycles. A single record per CDR3 protein comes from TCRdb applying MiXCR to the 5' RACE reads. The sample includes around 1.5 million distinct CDR3 sequences, about 35% of them seen just once. The material sequenced was blood. All receptors derive from a woman in her twenties or thirties in good health.

Concerning this clonotype: This sequence may be a read error, since a much larger clone differs from it by one base. The gene calls are TRBV4-1 and TRBJ2-5; D is possibly TRBD2 (5 bases). Trimming stripped 4 bases from V and 1 base from J, with 19 bases between. Germline values: CDR1 MGHRA, CDR2 YSYEKL. This CDR3 contains 17 residues. The CDR3 region is CASSRSKVSDLQETQYF. CDR3 nucleotides: TGCGCCAGCAGCCGAAGCAAAGTTAGCGACCTCCAAGAGACCCAGTACTTC.

The CDR3 spells CASSPGTSSYEQFF. CDR3 DNA sequence: TGTGCCAGCTCACCAGGGACTAGCTCCTATGAGCAGTTCTTC. The chain has TRBV18 and TRBJ2-1; TRBD2 agrees at 9 bases. In germline, CDR1 is KGHSH, CDR2 LQKENI. V gave up 2 bases and J gave up 8 bases; unmatched junction bases: 4. The CDR3 spans 14 residues. The full variable domain, rest sourced from reference TRBV18 and TRBJ2-1, is NAGVMQNPRHLVRRRGQEARLRCSPMKGHSHVYWYRQLPEEGLKFMVYLQKENIIDESGMPKERFSAEFPKEGPSILRIQQVVRGDSAAYFCASSPGTSSYEQFFGPGTRLTVL.

The J gene is TRBJ1-4, the V gene TRBV12-3 or TRBV12-4; TRBD1 is a possible D gene (5 bases). V lost 5 bases to trimming and J lost 4 bases, with 14 bases between them. CDR3 length: 15 amino acids. The CDR3 is CASSRDVKGNEKLFF. The DNA of the CDR3 is TGTGCCAGCAGTCGGGACGTCAAGGGTAATGAAAAACTGTTTTTT.

This clonotype appeared a few times. This CDR3 reads CASSEDLWLWGAEAFF. Written as DNA, the CDR3 is TGTGCCAGCAGTGAGGATCTATGGTTGTGGGGCGCTGAAGCTTTCTTT. The rearrangement links TRBV2 to TRBJ1-1; possibly TRBD1 for D (5 bases). The germline V gene has CDR1 SNHLY and CDR2 FYNNEI. The CDR3 covers 16 residues. Trimming removed 3 bases at V and 6 bases at J, with 20 bases between.

The chain has TRBV12-3 or TRBV12-4 and TRBJ1-5; 8 bases align to TRBD1. The V gene end was trimmed by 1 base and the J gene end by 3 bases; junction bases not matched to a gene: 5. CDR3 length: 16 residues. The CDR3 region is CASSLGQGTINQPQHF. The CDR3 nucleotides are TGTGCCAGCAGTTTAGGACAGGGGACTATCAATCAGCCCCAGCATTTT.

This clonotype was counted between two and nine times. This chain connects TRBV7-2 to TRBJ2-5; the D gene could be TRBD1 or TRBD2 (7 bases each). V was pared by 4 bases and J by 2 bases, with 26 bases between. The CDR3 loop spans 19 amino acids. Germline-derived CDR1 and CDR2 are SGHTA and FQGNSA. This chain's CDR3 is CASSYPLGGTAEMQETQYF. CDR3 DNA sequence: TGTGCCAGCAGCTACCCCTTGGGGGGGACAGCGGAAATGCAAGAGACCCAGTACTTC.

This clonotype has more than one count but fewer than ten. The V gene is TRBV20-1, the J gene TRBJ2-3; D possibly corresponds to TRBD2 (6 bases). This CDR3 comprises 13 residues. CDR1 and CDR2 from the germline V gene are DFQATT and SNEGSKA (reference sequence). V lost 5 bases and J lost 4, with 13 bases in between. The CDR3 DNA is TGCAGTGCTTCCGGGAGAGGAGCAGATACGCAGTATTTT. It translates to CSASGRGADTQYF.

This clonotype was observed a handful of times. The gene calls are TRBV30 and TRBJ1-2, with a weak D call TRBD1 (5 bases). The CDR3 spans 11 residues. V was pared by 4 bases and J by 7 bases, with 10 bases between. Germline CDR1 reads GTSNPN; CDR2 reads SVGIG (reference sequence). DNA for the CDR3: TGTGCCTGGATGACTCAGGGTGGCTACACCTTC. It encodes CAWMTQGGYTF.

The chain employs TRBV20-1 and TRBJ2-1; 14 bases fit TRBD2. Germline loops: CDR1 DFQATT, CDR2 SNEGSKA (reference sequence). V lost 0 bases and J lost 9; bases outside the gene matches: 10. The CDR3 totals 17 residues. CDR3 DNA sequence: TGCAGTGCTAGAGATTCGTTCAGACTAGCGGGGGGGGGTGAGCAGTTCTTC. This codes for CSARDSFRLAGGGEQFF.

The chain has TRBV20-1 and TRBJ2-1, with D perhaps TRBD2 (7 bases). Germline V gene data show CDR1 as DFQATT and CDR2 as SNEGSKA (reference sequence). This CDR3 comprises 20 residues. V was pared by 0 bases and J by 3 bases, with 27 bases between. DNA for the CDR3: TGCAGTGCTAGAGATTTTGGGGACTATCCGGGGGCCTCCGACTACAATGAGCAGTTCTTC. This gives the protein CSARDFGDYPGASDYNEQFF.

This chain joins TRBV27 and TRBJ2-5; 13 bases are shared with TRBD2. The J call is uncertain, as TRBJ2-7 better fits the DNA end. There are 16 residues in the CDR3. Germline CDR1 and CDR2: MNHEY and SMNVEV (reference sequence). This chain's CDR3 is CASSTTGTSGIYEQYF. DNA of the CDR3: TGTGCCAGCAGTACAACAGGGACTAGCGGGATCTACGAGCAGTACTTC.

V gene TRBV6-6 combines with J gene TRBJ1-4, with 8 bases fitting TRBD1. Germline CDR1 is MNHNY and CDR2 is SVGAGI (reference sequence). J gave up 4 bases and V 4 bases, and 8 bases lay outside the gene matches. This CDR3 spans 16 amino acids. The CDR3 sequence: CASSFPGQGINEKLFF. In DNA form, the CDR3 reads TGTGCCAGCAGTTTCCCTGGACAGGGAATTAATGAAAAACTGTTTTTT.

The rearrangement links TRBV9 to TRBJ2-1; TRBD2 aligns across 16 bases. The trim removed 0 bases at V and 1 base at J, leaving 4 bases unmatched. This CDR3 comprises 19 residues. Germline values: CDR1 SGDLS, CDR2 YYNGEE. This CDR3 is CASSVVGLAGGRSYNEQFF. The CDR3 DNA follows: TGTGCCAGCAGCGTAGTGGGACTAGCGGGGGGGCGGTCCTACAATGAGCAGTTCTTC.

On this clonotype: This may stem from a read error, because a much larger clone lies one nucleotide away. The V call is TRBV3-1, the J call TRBJ1-4, with D uncertain. The CDR3 contains 15 residues. Germline values: CDR1 LGHDT, CDR2 YNNKEL (reference sequence). This CDR3 reads CASSRKSATNEKRFF. DNA of the CDR3: TGTGCCAGCAGCCGCAAGAGTGCAACTAATGAAAAACGGTTTTTT.

This clonotype was detected many times. The chain couples TRBV9 to TRBJ2-1; no clear D. The length of the CDR3 is 16 residues. CDR1 is SGDLS and CDR2 is YYNGEE in the germline V gene. Trimming took off 0 bases at V and 0 bases at J, with 10 bases between the two ends. For the CDR3, the DNA is TGTGCCAGCAGCGTAGACAGCGAGCCCTCCTACAATGAGCAGTTCTTC. This gives the protein CASSVDSEPSYNEQFF.

This clonotype has only a few counts. V and J are TRBV7-2 and TRBJ2-7, with D possibly being TRBD1 (6 bases). V was clipped by 6 bases and J by 3 bases, with 9 bases between them. Per germline, CDR1 SGHTA and CDR2 FQGNSA. This CDR3 has 12 residues. CDR3 DNA: TGTGCCAGCAGTAGGGGGTTCTACGAGCAGTACTTC. This gives the protein CASSRGFYEQYF. Filled out from reference TRBV7-2 and TRBJ2-7, the complete variable domain reads GAGVSQSPSNKVTEKGKDVELRCDPISGHTALYWYRQSLGQGLEFLIYFQGNSAPDKSGLPSDRFSAERTGGSVSTLTIQRTQQEDSAVYLCASSRGFYEQYFGPGTRLTVT.

This chain joins TRBV20-1 and TRBJ1-6; D gene uncertain. Germline CDR1 is DFQATT and CDR2 is SNEGSKA (reference sequence). The V end was cut by 6 bases, the J end by 14 bases, with 17 bases between. The CDR3 is 12 residues long. The CDR3 is CSAPAGGQSLHF. DNA of the CDR3: TGCAGTGCCCCGGCGGGCGGCCAGTCCCTCCACTTT.

In regard to this clonotype: At one end, the junction sequence differs from germline, possibly due to a read error. The rearrangement links TRBV27 to TRBJ2-7; 9 positions agree with TRBD1. The CDR3 loop spans 15 amino acids. Germline CDR1 reads MNHEY; CDR2 reads SMNVEV (reference sequence). The CDR3 is CASSLNGQGIYELYF. The CDR3 DNA reads TGTGCCAGCAGTTTAAATGGACAGGGGATCTACGAGCTGTACTTC.

This clonotype has just a few counts. The V call is TRBV7-8, the J call TRBJ2-1; TRBD2 matches at 8 bases. V dropped 5 bases and J dropped 2; count of bases not matched to a gene: 8. Germline assignment: CDR1 SGHVS and CDR2 FQNEAQ. The CDR3 runs 16 residues. The CDR3 loop is CASSAPGLGPYNEQFF. The DNA for the CDR3 is TGTGCCAGCAGCGCACCGGGACTAGGACCCTACAATGAGCAGTTCTTC. Full variable domain (rest looked up from reference TRBV7-8 and TRBJ2-1): GAGVSQSPRYKVAKRGQDVALRCDPISGHVSLFWYQQALGQGPEFLTYFQNEAQLDKSGLPSDRFFAERPEGSVSTLKIQRTQQEDSAVYLCASSAPGLGPYNEQFFGPGTRLTVL.

This clonotype was seen more than once but under ten times. This sequence joins TRBV13 and TRBJ2-1; the match to TRBD2 covers 10 bases. V lost 5 bases, J lost 9 bases, and 10 bases stayed unmatched. The CDR3 is made up of 15 amino acids. Germline loops: CDR1 PRHDT, CDR2 FYEKMQ (reference sequence). CDR3 sequence: CASSPPAGGNGEQFF. CDR3 coding DNA: TGTGCCAGCAGCCCCCCAGCGGGGGGGAACGGTGAGCAGTTCTTC.

This chain joins TRBV12-3 or TRBV12-4 and TRBJ1-5, with 10 bases fitting TRBD1. The length of the CDR3 is 15 residues. Germline trimming cut 3 bases from V and 4 bases from J; bases unmatched to any gene: 3. The CDR3 is CASSLGTGENQPQHF. CDR3 nucleotide sequence: TGTGCCAGCAGTTTGGGGACAGGGGAGAATCAGCCCCAGCATTTT.

The V gene is TRBV5-5, the J gene TRBJ2-3; 7 bases line up with TRBD2. The CDR3 runs 14 residues. The germline V gene encodes CDR1 SGHKS and CDR2 YYEKEE (reference sequence). J was trimmed by 5 bases and V by 2 bases; bases with no gene match: 5. The CDR3 protein is CASSFLAVKDTQYF. As DNA, the CDR3 is TGTGCCAGCAGCTTTCTAGCGGTAAAAGATACGCAGTATTTT.